This T cell receptor beta chain was recorded in a study of blood T cell repertoires in COVID-19. Study at large: Samples of COVID-19 (acute and convalescent) were obtained from the United States, Italy and Spain. From T cells, B-cell-depleted T cells, or PBMCs came the material, which was cDNA or gDNA.

Original handling: Amplification from reference gene primers served as the basis for estimated nucleated cell counts. Assay used: immunoSEQ multiplex PCR; TCRdb lists only in-frame clones, some missing. V and J calls and clone size follow that table, whereas D and trimming were derived from the DNA. The sample includes 400,000 to 500,000 clones, 75% to 90% of them seen just once. The germline V and J ends were trimmed by 5 bases and 0 bases, with 10 bases remaining between them. CDR3 length: 14 residues. CDR1 is ENHRY, CDR2 SYGVKD, per germline. This clone appeared a few times. This sequence joins TRBV10-3 and TRBJ1-1; TRBD1 is a possible D gene (6 bases). Material: peripheral blood. The source of this sequence is a woman aged 30 to 39 with active or convalescent COVID-19. CDR3 sequence (DNA): TGTGCCATCAGTACAACAGGGATGAACACTGAAGCTTTCTTT. Translating it yields CAISTTGMNTEAFF.